The 8 T cell receptor beta chains below come from one sample, sequenced in a study of molecular identifiers for immune sequencing clone quantification. A single record per CDR3 protein comes from TCRdb applying MiXCR to the PCR reads. The table has approximately 500,000 distinct CDR3 sequences, 20% to 25% seen once; the top ten hold under 0.85%. Sequencing was performed on naive CD8+ T cells from blood, with Jurkat cell RNA spiked in. Subset reported: FACS-sorted CD8+CD4-CCR7+CD45RA+ naive T cells. All receptors come from a human donor in good health. Some libraries in this study had Jurkat cell RNA spiked in.

This clonotype was seen a handful of times. Germline is not matched at one junction end, which may reflect a read error. V usage is TRBV28 and J usage is TRBJ2-5; 7 nucleotides agree with TRBD1. Per germline, CDR1 MDHEN and CDR2 SYDVKM. This CDR3 is built from 14 residues. The CDR3 is CASGFTDRDETQYF. CDR3 coding DNA: TGTGCCAGCGGTTTTACCGACAGGGATGAGACCCAGTACTTC.

As to this clonotype: This may arise from a read error, as a much more abundant clone is one base away. The chain couples TRBV29-1 to TRBJ2-7; 7 bases match TRBD2. V dropped 4 bases and J dropped 6; count of bases not matched to a gene: 9. The CDR3 sequence is 13 residues long. Germline V CDR1 and CDR2: SQVTM, ANQGSEA. The CDR3 reads CSVGGEGLCEQYF. As DNA, the CDR3 is TGCAGCGTTGGGGGGGAGGGCCTCTGCGAGCAGTACTTC.

The table lists this clonotype with many counts. The chain couples TRBV13 to TRBJ2-7; D unclear. V gave up 5 bases and J gave up 5 bases, with 10 bases separating them. The CDR3 covers 12 residues. Germline V gene data show CDR1 as PRHDT and CDR2 as FYEKMQ (reference sequence). The CDR3 reads CASSLRPDEQYF. In nucleotides, the CDR3 is TGTGCCAGCAGCCTCCGACCGGACGAGCAGTACTTC.

The chain links TRBV6-1 to TRBJ1-1, with TRBD1 matching over 11 bases. Looked up from germline, CDR1 is MNHNS and CDR2 is SASEGT. J was trimmed by 5 bases and V by 5 bases; bases with no gene match: 7. The CDR3 has 15 residues. In DNA, the CDR3 is TGTGCCAGCAGTCAATCCGGGACAGGGGGGACTGAAGCTTTCTTT. This translates into CASSQSGTGGTEAFF.

Remarks on this clonotype: A much larger clonotype is one base distant, so this may be a read error. The chain carries TRBV5-8 and TRBJ1-1; D uncertain. This CDR3 spans 16 amino acids. Germline V gives CDR1 SGHTS, CDR2 YDEGEE. In nucleotides, the CDR3 is TGTGCCAGCAGCTTGGCCAATAGCAGGATAGGCACTGAAGCTCTCTTT. Amino acids: CASSLANSRIGTEALF.

The table lists this clonotype with many counts. This chain connects TRBV5-1 to TRBJ2-3; TRBD1 is a possible D gene (6 bases). V gave up 4 bases and J gave up 2 bases, with 11 bases separating them. The CDR3 is 14 amino acids. Germline V lookup: CDR1 SGHRS, CDR2 YFSETQ. The CDR3 nucleotides read TGCGCCAGCAGCCCCGGGACAAACACAGATACGCAGTATTTT. It is translated as CASSPGTNTDTQYF. The variable domain in full, completed from reference TRBV5-1 and TRBJ2-3, reads KAGVTQTPRYLIKTRGQQVTLSCSPISGHRSVSWYQQTPGQGLQFLFEYFSETQRNKGNFPGRFSGRQFSNSRSEMNVSTLELGDSALYLCASSPGTNTDTQYFGPGTRLTVL.

The chain joins TRBV4-3 to TRBJ1-6; weak D call: TRBD1 (5 bases). Germline lookup yields CDR1 LGHNA and CDR2 YSLEER. The length of the CDR3 is 15 residues. V was pared by 0 bases and J by 7 bases, with 10 bases between. CDR3 DNA: TGCGCCAGCAGCCAAGACAGGGATCTGAATTCACCCCTCCACTTT. It translates to CASSQDRDLNSPLHF.

Regarding this clonotype: Being one base from a much bigger clone, this may be a read error. This chain joins TRBV30 and TRBJ1-5; the D is unclear. CDR3 size: 14 residues. Germline CDR1 GTSNPN, CDR2 SVGIG (reference sequence). CDR3 bases: TGTGCCTGGAGGCAACAGTACAGCAGTCAGCCCCAGCATTTT. Translation: CAWRQQYSSQPQHF.